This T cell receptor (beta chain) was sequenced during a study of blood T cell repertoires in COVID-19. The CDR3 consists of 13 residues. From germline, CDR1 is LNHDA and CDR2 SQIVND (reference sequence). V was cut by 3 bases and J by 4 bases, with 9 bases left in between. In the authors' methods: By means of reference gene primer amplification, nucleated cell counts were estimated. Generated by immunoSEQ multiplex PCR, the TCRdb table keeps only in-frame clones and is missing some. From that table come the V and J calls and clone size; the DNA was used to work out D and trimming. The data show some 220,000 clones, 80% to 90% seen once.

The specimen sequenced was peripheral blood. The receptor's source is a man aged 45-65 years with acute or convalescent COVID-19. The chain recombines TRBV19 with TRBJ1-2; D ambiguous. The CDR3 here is CASSIPPSYGYTF. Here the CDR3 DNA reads TGTGCCAGTAGTATTCCCCCCAGCTATGGCTACACCTTC.